This is a list of T cell receptor beta chains from one sample in a study of T cells in Graves' hyperthyroidism and ophthalmopathy. TCRdb called the multiplex PCR reads again in MiXCR, with one record for every CDR3 protein. The sample records roughly 550,000 distinct CDR3 sequences, around 15% being singletons. Sequences were obtained from blood. The receptors were sampled from a woman between 25 and 40 years old with Graves' ophthalmopathy. Each CDR3 is given with its conserved first and last residue. D genes are given only for firm matches. Only some rows state a clone size, as once, few, many or a class for expanded clones.

>TRBV11-2|many|.|TRBJ2-2
TGTGCCAGCAGCCCCCCCATAGGGACCGGGGAGCTGTTTTTT
CASSPPIGTGELFF
>TRBV20-1|.|.|TRBJ2-7
TGCAGTGCTAGCGCCGGTTACGAGCAGTACTTC
CSASAGYEQYF
>TRBV20-1|many|.|TRBJ2-7
TGCAGTGCTAGAGTTACAGAATACGAGCAGTACTTC
CSARVTEYEQYF
>TRBV6-2/TRBV6-3|few|TRBD1|TRBJ2-7
TGTGCCAGCAGCTCCGGGACAGGGGGCCTACTTTCGTACGAGCAGTACTTC
CASSSGTGGLLSYEQYF
>TRBV7-7|many|TRBD2|TRBJ2-1
TGTGCTAGCAGCTCTGGCCCGGGGCCTAGCGGGAGTAGTGAGCAGTTCTTC
CASSSGPGPSGSSEQFF
>TRBV5-1|.|.|TRBJ2-2
TGCGCCAGCAGCTCGGGACTCGAGGGGTCCGGGGAGCTGTTTTTT
CASSSGLEGSGELFF
>TRBV15|.|.|TRBJ1-5
TGTGCCACCAGCAGGGCCCGAGGGGGGGGGGGTATTCGTAATCAGCCCCAGCATTTT
CATSRARGGGGIRNQPQHF
>TRBV6-1|many|.|TRBJ2-7
TGTGCCAGCAGTCTCCTCTCCTACGAGCAGTACTTC
CASSLLSYEQYF
>TRBV11-1|.|.|TRBJ2-7
TGTGCCAGCAGTTTGGGGGGTATCGTGGGCTACGAGCAGTACTTC
CASSLGGIVGYEQYF
>TRBV28|many|TRBD1|TRBJ2-3
TGTGCCAGCAGTTTATCCGGGACAGGGGTTCGCACAGATACGCAGTATTTT
CASSLSGTGVRTDTQYF
>TRBV28|many|TRBD2|TRBJ2-3
TGTGCCAGCAGCGGTCTAGCGGGCACAGATACGCAGTATTTT
CASSGLAGTDTQYF
>TRBV6-1|many|.|TRBJ2-5
TGTGCCAGCAGAACAGACAGGGAGGGAGGCGAGACCCAGTACTTC
CASRTDREGGETQYF
>TRBV5-4|.|TRBD1|TRBJ1-4
TGTGCCAGCAAGATGACAGGGGGCGAGAGAAAACTGTTTTTT
CASKMTGGERKLFF
>TRBV11-1|many|.|TRBJ2-5
TGTGCCAGCAGCTTGCGCAGGGGGACCCAGTACTTC
CASSLRRGTQYF
>TRBV20-1|.|.|TRBJ2-3
TGCAGTCCTGGGGATACGCAGTATTTT
CSPGDTQYF
>TRBV30|many|.|TRBJ1-2
TGTGCCTGGAGTACAGGCAGATATTCTTACTATGGCTACACCTTC
CAWSTGRYSYYGYTF
>TRBV9|.|.|TRBJ1-4
TGTGCCAGCAGCGTAACAGCCACTAATGAAAAACTGTTTTTT
CASSVTATNEKLFF
>TRBV12-3/TRBV12-4|.|.|TRBJ2-1
TGTGCCAGCACCGAAAGGATTGAGCAGTTCTTC
CASTERIEQFF
>TRBV12-3/TRBV12-4|.|.|TRBJ1-3
TGTGCCAGCAGCCTAGCCTTCTCTGGAAACACCATATATTTT
CASSLAFSGNTIYF
>TRBV4-3|few|TRBD1|TRBJ2-7
TGCGCCAGCAGCCAAGATCAGGGGGCCGAGCAGTACTTC
CASSQDQGAEQYF
>TRBV7-9|.|.|TRBJ1-4
TGTGCCAGCAGCTTAGGGGGAAGTACTAATGAAAAACTGTTTTTT
CASSLGGSTNEKLFF
>TRBV30|many|TRBD1|TRBJ2-1
TGTGCCTGGATTGGACAGGGGGGCCACAATGAGCAGTTCTTC
CAWIGQGGHNEQFF
>TRBV25-1|many|.|TRBJ1-1
TGTGCCAGCAGTGAACACCTCAGCCAAAACACTGAAGCTTTCTTT
CASSEHLSQNTEAFF
>TRBV29-1|many|.|TRBJ1-5
TGCAGCGTTACAACGGGGGCGGGTAATCAGCCCCAGCATTTT
CSVTTGAGNQPQHF
>TRBV2|many|.|TRBJ2-5
TGTGCCACCTCAGGGGGGGGTTCGAAGGAGACCCAGTACTTC
CATSGGGSKETQYF
>TRBV3-1|many|.|TRBJ2-1
TGTGCCAGCAGCCAAGCGGGTCTTGAGCAGTTCTTC
CASSQAGLEQFF
>TRBV28|.|.|TRBJ1-6
TGTGCCAGCAGTTTCTTGACAAGCTATAATTCACCCCTCCACTTT
CASSFLTSYNSPLHF
>TRBV9|many|.|TRBJ2-5
TGTGCCAGCAGCCTGACGGACACCCAAGAGACCCAGTACTTC
CASSLTDTQETQYF
>TRBV19|few|.|TRBJ2-2
TGTGCCAGTAGTCCAAGGGCAAGCACCGGGGAGCTGTTTTTT
CASSPRASTGELFF
>TRBV6-1|.|.|TRBJ1-5
TGTGCCAGCAGGATATCGGACGGTCGCAATCAGCCCCAGCATTTT
CASRISDGRNQPQHF
>TRBV7-2|.|.|TRBJ2-5
TGTGCCAGCACCCTCCCGGCTAGCGCAGAGACCCAGTACTTC
CASTLPASAETQYF